The present T cell receptor beta chain was sequenced within a study of blood T cell repertoires in COVID-19. For the study at large: Material from acute and convalescent COVID-19 was sourced from the United States, Italy and Spain. T cells, B-cell-depleted T cells, or PBMCs provided the cDNA or gDNA that served as material.

The V and J ends lost 3 bases and 2 bases respectively, with 8 bases between them. Looked up from germline, CDR1 is SGHAT and CDR2 is FQNNGV. CDR3 length: 13 amino acids. This clone has only a few counts. Authors' analysis steps: For nucleated cells, counts were estimated from reference gene primer amplification. Sequencing used immunoSEQ multiplex PCR; TCRdb keeps in-frame clones, though not all of them. Clone size and V and J calls were adopted from that table, with D and trimming inferred from the DNA. This table holds about 380,000 clones, 75% to 90% found once. The clonotype comes from a woman younger than 30 with acute or convalescent COVID-19. The V gene is TRBV11-2, the J gene TRBJ2-7; D is possibly TRBD2 (5 bases). The sequenced sample consisted of peripheral blood. The CDR3 sequence: CASSLTLAYEQYF. The CDR3 coding sequence is TGTGCCAGCAGCTTGACACTAGCCTACGAGCAGTACTTC.